Shown below are 26 T cell receptor beta chains from a single sample sequenced in a study of blood T cell repertoires in COVID-19. Data came from immunoSEQ multiplex PCR; TCRdb stores just in-frame clones and leaves some out. The table lists approximately 220,000 clones, 65% to 90% of them singletons. Material for sequencing was PBMCs or T cells enriched from blood (not recorded which). These receptors originate from a woman aged 40 to 50 with acute COVID-19.

This clone was picked up a small number of times. The chain couples TRBV7-3 to TRBJ2-3, with TRBD2 matching over 7 bases. Looked up from germline, CDR1 is SGHTA and CDR2 is FQGTGA. The CDR3 extends over 14 amino acids. Germline trimming cut 3 bases from V and 1 base from J; bases unmatched to any gene: 1. The CDR3 protein is CASSFLAGTDTQYF. In nucleotides, the CDR3 is TGTGCCAGCAGCTTTCTAGCGGGCACAGATACGCAGTATTTT.

This chain links TRBV5-1 with TRBJ2-1; 14 positions match TRBD2. This CDR3 comprises 16 residues. Germline CDR1 is SGHRS and CDR2 is YFSETQ. V shed 6 bases, J shed 7 bases, and the junction held 9 bases outside the gene matches. The CDR3 spells CASIPSGTSGRNEQFF. In DNA form, the CDR3 reads TGCGCCAGCATTCCTTCCGGGACTAGCGGGAGAAATGAGCAGTTCTTC.

The J gene is TRBJ1-5, the V gene TRBV6-1; D call uncertain. V was shortened by 1 base and J by 6 bases, with 10 bases between the two germline ends. Germline assignment: CDR1 MNHNS and CDR2 SASEGT. The CDR3 sequence is 14 residues long. As DNA, the CDR3 is TGTGCCAGCAGTGAAGTAAGAGGTGGTCAGCCCCAGCATTTT. Protein product: CASSEVRGGQPQHF.

V gene TRBV28 combines with J gene TRBJ1-6, with D perhaps TRBD1 (6 bases). The CDR3 spans 13 residues. Trimming took off 6 bases at V and 9 bases at J, with 12 bases between the two ends. The germline CDR1 and CDR2 sequences are MDHEN and SYDVKM. CDR3 sequence: CASSPGEFSPLHF. DNA of the CDR3: TGTGCCAGCAGCCCAGGGGAATTTTCACCCCTCCACTTT.

This chain connects TRBV6-5 to TRBJ2-7; TRBD2 might be the D (5 bases). Germline lookup yields CDR1 MNHEY and CDR2 SVGAGI. Trimming pared 6 bases from V and 6 bases from J, leaving 18 bases between. CDR3 length: 14 residues. The CDR3 here is CASSSPEVRGEQYF. The DNA for the CDR3 is TGTGCCAGCAGCTCCCCTGAGGTCCGGGGCGAGCAGTACTTC.

The chain uses TRBV28 and TRBJ1-2, with D possibly TRBD1 on 6 matching bases. V was pared by 5 bases and J by 3 bases, with 16 bases between. Germline V gene data show CDR1 as MDHEN and CDR2 as SYDVKM. The CDR3 loop spans 15 amino acids. The CDR3 coding sequence is TGTGCCAGCAGTGTAACAGGGAGGGGGGACTATGGCTACACCTTC. Protein product: CASSVTGRGDYGYTF.

This clone appeared once. The J gene is TRBJ1-6, the V gene TRBV2, with 7 bases aligning to TRBD1. The CDR3 runs to 14 residues. V shed 4 bases, J shed 3 bases, and the junction held 0 bases outside the gene matches. Germline CDR1 SNHLY, CDR2 FYNNEI. Here the CDR3 reads CASSGDSYNSPLHF. DNA of the CDR3: TGTGCCAGCAGTGGGGACAGCTATAATTCACCCCTCCACTTT. Full variable domain (missing parts from reference TRBV2 and TRBJ1-6): EPEVTQTPSHQVTQMGQEVILRCVPISNHLYFYWYRQILGQKVEFLVSFYNNEISEKSEIFDDQFSVERPDGSNFTLKIRSTKLEDSAMYFCASSGDSYNSPLHFGNGTRLTVT.

This clone has only one observation. V and J are TRBV28 and TRBJ2-5; TRBD1 might be the D (5 bases). The V end was cut by 4 bases, the J end by 5 bases, with 17 bases between. The V gene's germline CDR1 is MDHEN and CDR2 SYDVKM. This CDR3 region has 15 residues. The CDR3 is CASSSDKAAKETQYF. DNA for the CDR3: TGTGCCAGCAGTTCGGACAAGGCGGCGAAGGAGACCCAGTACTTC.

This clone came up once. V is TRBV28 and J is TRBJ1-6; D is unclear. Trimming stripped 8 bases from V and 10 bases from J, with 6 bases between. CDR3 length equals 10 residues. The germline gives CDR1 MDHEN, CDR2 SYDVKM. The chain's CDR3 is CASGRSPLHF. CDR3 sequence (DNA): TGTGCCAGCGGTCGGTCACCCCTCCACTTT.

CDR3 region: CASSYARREGVNEQFF. CDR3 coding DNA: TGTGCCAGCAGTTATGCCCGGAGGGAGGGTGTCAATGAGCAGTTCTTC. The rearrangement uses TRBV6-5 and TRBJ2-1; 7 nucleotides align to TRBD2. The CDR3 totals 16 residues. Trimming cost V 3 bases and J 6 bases; bases outside gene matches: 11. Germline-derived CDR1 and CDR2 are MNHEY and SVGAGI.

The chain has TRBV15 and TRBJ2-7; no reliable D call. V dropped 0 bases and J dropped 2 bases, with 5 bases sitting between them. Per germline, CDR1 LNHNV and CDR2 YYDKDF (reference sequence). CDR3 length: 13 amino acids. CDR3 loop: CATSRDQTYEQYF. CDR3 DNA: TGTGCCACCAGCAGAGATCAAACCTACGAGCAGTACTTC.

The chain is built from TRBV7-6 and TRBJ1-1, with TRBD1 identical over 7 bases. In germline, CDR1 is SGHVS, CDR2 FNYEAQ. V trimming: 5 bases; J trimming: 2 bases; junction bases outside the gene matches: 8. The CDR3 runs to 15 residues. DNA of the CDR3: TGTGCCAGCAGCCCCTTGACAGGGAAAAACACTGAAGCTTTCTTT. Translated, it gives CASSPLTGKNTEAFF.

The V gene is TRBV7-2, the J gene TRBJ1-2; no clear D. V was shortened by 1 base and J by 8 bases, with 11 bases between the two germline ends. From germline, CDR1 is SGHTA and CDR2 FQGNSA. The CDR3 spans 13 residues. The CDR3 loop reads CASSLGAPSGYTF. CDR3 nucleotides: TGTGCCAGCAGCTTAGGGGCTCCTAGCGGCTACACCTTC.

V is TRBV14 and J is TRBJ2-5; weak D call: TRBD2 (6 bases). V was shortened by 1 base and J by 5 bases, with 11 bases between the two germline ends. CDR3 length: 14 amino acids. Germline V CDR1 and CDR2: SGHDN, FVKESK. The CDR3 reads CASSQVPGEETQYF. CDR3 sequence (DNA): TGTGCCAGCAGCCAAGTACCGGGAGAGGAGACCCAGTACTTC.

Only one count was recorded for this clone. The gene calls are TRBV30 and TRBJ2-1, with a tentative D call TRBD2 (6 bases). Per germline, CDR1 GTSNPN and CDR2 SVGIG (reference sequence). This CDR3 is built from 11 residues. V lost 3 bases and J lost 15, with 15 bases in between. This chain's CDR3 is CAWRGGGKWFF. CDR3 DNA sequence: TGTGCCTGGAGGGGCGGCGGGAAGTGGTTCTTC.

This chain links TRBV10-2 with TRBJ2-3; 9 bases fit TRBD2. The CDR3 is 17 residues long. Germline CDR1 WSHSY, CDR2 SAAADI. Trimming cost V 7 bases and J 1 base; bases outside gene matches: 12. The CDR3 sequence is CASKQPLAGVRTDTQYF. The CDR3 DNA reads TGCGCCAGCAAACAACCGTTAGCGGGAGTTCGCACAGATACGCAGTATTTT.

About this clone: A read error may produce the germline difference seen at one junction end. V and J are TRBV7-9 and TRBJ2-1; TRBD2 is a possible D gene (5 bases). The V gene's germline CDR1 is SEHNR and CDR2 FQNEAQ (reference sequence). The CDR3 length is 14 residues. In nucleotides, the CDR3 is TGTGCCAGCAGCTTAGGAGGCGGGTACACTGAGCAGTTCTTC. As protein: CASSLGGGYTEQFF.

The chain is built from TRBV9 and TRBJ2-7; the D gene is possibly TRBD2 (5 bases). The CDR3 consists of 13 residues. Germline V gene data show CDR1 as SGDLS and CDR2 as YYNGEE. The V end was cut by 0 bases, the J end by 6 bases, with 10 bases between. The CDR3 nucleotides read TGTGCCAGCAGCGTAGGTCTAGCTCGCGAGCAGTACTTC. This translates into CASSVGLAREQYF.

This clone was seen a handful of times. The chain is built from TRBV13 and TRBJ2-7, with 9 bases fitting TRBD2. Germline V gives CDR1 PRHDT, CDR2 FYEKMQ (reference sequence). V shed 1 base, J shed 2 bases, and the junction held 3 bases outside the gene matches. The CDR3 has 15 amino acids. The CDR3 nucleotides are TGTGCCAGCAGCTTAGAGGCGGGAGGGCCCTACGAGCAGTACTTC. Protein: CASSLEAGGPYEQYF.

To note about this clone: A junction end diverges from the germline sequence, so it may reflect a read error. V gene TRBV28 combines with J gene TRBJ2-2; D is perhaps TRBD1 or TRBD2 (6 bases each). CDR3 length equals 14 residues. The germline gives CDR1 MDHEN, CDR2 SYDVKM. The CDR3 DNA follows: TGTGCCAGCAGTGTATGGGGGGCTAACGGGGAGCTGTTTTTT. Protein sequence: CASSVWGANGELFF.

The chain is built from TRBV6-5 and TRBJ1-1, with D maybe TRBD1 (6 bases). The V gene lost 6 bases and the J gene lost 5 bases, with 13 bases spanning the gap. The CDR3 has 13 amino acids. Germline CDR1 and CDR2: MNHEY and SVGAGI. CDR3 residues: CASRVLQGTEAFF. In nucleotides, the CDR3 is TGTGCCAGCAGAGTCCTACAGGGAACTGAAGCTTTCTTT.

The chain has TRBV13 and TRBJ2-7; D uncertain. Per germline, CDR1 PRHDT and CDR2 FYEKMQ (reference sequence). Trimming took 5 bases from V and 4 from J, leaving 6 bases between them. The CDR3 has 11 amino acids. The DNA of the CDR3 is TGTGCCAGCAGCCCCCTGTACGAGCAGTACTTC. It is translated as CASSPLYEQYF.

This clone has more than one count but fewer than ten. The chain links TRBV6-5 to TRBJ1-5; D is undetermined. Trimming stripped 0 bases from V and 3 bases from J, with 9 bases between. Germline CDR1 and CDR2: MNHEY and SVGAGI. The CDR3 has 15 amino acids. CDR3 region: CASSYSKHSNQPQHF. The CDR3, as DNA: TGTGCCAGCAGTTACTCGAAGCACTCCAATCAGCCCCAGCATTTT.

This clone has only a few counts. The rearrangement joins TRBV9 to TRBJ2-2; the match to TRBD1 covers 8 bases. The CDR3 consists of 19 residues. CDR1 is SGDLS and CDR2 is YYNGEE in the germline V gene. Trimming at V came to 6 bases and at J to 3 bases, leaving 19 bases not matched to a gene. This CDR3 reads CASIQEDRALSGDTGELFF. The CDR3 DNA sequence: TGTGCCAGCATACAGGAGGACAGGGCGCTAAGCGGAGACACCGGGGAGCTGTTTTTT.

CDR3 sequence reads: CASSQDLGTGGAEQYF. CDR3 nucleotides: TGCGCCAGCAGCCAAGATTTGGGGACAGGGGGCGCCGAGCAGTACTTC. The chain recombines TRBV4-1 with TRBJ2-7, with 12 bases lining up with TRBD1. Germline V gene lookup returns CDR1 MGHRA and CDR2 YSYEKL. The CDR3 spans 16 residues. V lost 0 bases to trimming and J lost 6 bases; unmatched junction nucleotides: 6.

This clone showed up just a few times. V gene TRBV2 combines with J gene TRBJ2-2, with a weak D call TRBD2 (5 bases). The germline V and J ends were trimmed by 11 bases and 2 bases, with 15 bases remaining between them. The germline gives CDR1 SNHLY, CDR2 FYNNEI. The CDR3 spans 14 residues. The CDR3 reads CAGRTSFNTGELFF. The CDR3 DNA follows: TGTGCCGGACGGACTTCTTTTAACACCGGGGAGCTGTTTTTT. The entire variable domain, with the rest obtained from reference TRBV2 and TRBJ2-2, is as follows: EPEVTQTPSHQVTQMGQEVILRCVPISNHLYFYWYRQILGQKVEFLVSFYNNEISEKSEIFDDQFSVERPDGSNFTLKIRSTKLEDSAMYFCAGRTSFNTGELFFGEGSRLTVL.